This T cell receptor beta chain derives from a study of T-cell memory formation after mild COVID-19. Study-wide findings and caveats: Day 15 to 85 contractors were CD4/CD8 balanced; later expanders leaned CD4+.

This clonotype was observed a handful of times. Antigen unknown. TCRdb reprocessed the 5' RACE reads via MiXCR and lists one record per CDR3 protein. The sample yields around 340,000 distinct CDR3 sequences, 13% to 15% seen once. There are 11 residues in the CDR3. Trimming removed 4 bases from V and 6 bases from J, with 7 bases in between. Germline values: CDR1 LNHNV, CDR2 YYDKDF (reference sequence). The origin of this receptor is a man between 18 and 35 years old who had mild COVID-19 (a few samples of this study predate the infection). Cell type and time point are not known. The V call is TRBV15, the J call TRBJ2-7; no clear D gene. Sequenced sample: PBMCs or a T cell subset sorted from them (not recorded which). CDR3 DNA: TGTGCCACCAGCATGAGTGGCGAGCAGTACTTC. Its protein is CATSMSGEQYF.